The 30 T cell receptor beta chains below were found in one sample sequenced in a study of quantifying T cell responses using KT2 cells. Overall study: cDNA was made from DNase-treated RNA using alpha and beta constant primers.

The cDNA 3' end received a ligated oligonucleotide with a UMI. The first PCR ran approximately 4 cycles with an equimolar RC1.1 and RC1.2 beta primer mix. MiXCR, applied by TCRdb to the UMI-ligation and nested PCR reads, yields one record per CDR3 protein. The sample has 40,000 to 60,000 distinct CDR3 sequences, around 10% seen once; the top ten hold over 9.5%. Sequences were obtained from PBMCs spiked with cells of the T cell clone KT2. These receptors all stem from a human donor.

This clonotype turned up a few times. The chain links TRBV25-1 to TRBJ1-1; a weak D match, TRBD1 (5 bases). Per the germline V gene, CDR1 is MGHDK and CDR2 is SYGVNS. V lost 6 bases and J lost 4, with 18 bases in between. The CDR3 covers 15 residues. The CDR3 is CASRIRDLPGTEAFF. The CDR3 DNA sequence: TGTGCCAGCAGAATAAGGGACCTCCCGGGCACTGAAGCTTTCTTT.

This clonotype turned up a few times. The chain recombines TRBV28 with TRBJ1-1; D unclear. Germline loops: CDR1 MDHEN, CDR2 SYDVKM. Trimming left V 2 bases short and J 4 bases short, with 11 bases between. This CDR3 contains 14 residues. DNA of the CDR3: TGTGCCAGCAGTTTACTAGACACGCTCACTGAAGCTTTCTTT. This encodes CASSLLDTLTEAFF. The entire variable domain, with the rest obtained from reference TRBV28 and TRBJ1-1, is as follows: DVKVTQSSRYLVKRTGEKVFLECVQDMDHENMFWYRQDPGLGLRLIYFSYDVKMKEKGDIPEGYSVSREKKERFSLILESASTNQTSMYLCASSLLDTLTEAFFGQGTRLTVV.

V gene TRBV12-3 or TRBV12-4 combines with J gene TRBJ2-1, with D perhaps TRBD1 or TRBD2 (5 bases each). This CDR3 is built from 14 residues. Trimming took 4 bases from V and 12 from J, leaving 19 bases between them. The CDR3 coding sequence is TGTGCCAGCAGTTATGTGACTCCAGATGGGGGGCAGTTCTTC. Translating it yields CASSYVTPDGGQFF.

This clonotype was seen a few times. The chain recombines TRBV7-9 with TRBJ2-3, with D possibly called TRBD1 or TRBD2 (6 bases each). The V end lost 5 bases, the J end lost 7 bases, and 16 bases lay between the germline ends. Germline lookup yields CDR1 SEHNR and CDR2 FQNEAQ (reference sequence). This CDR3 has 14 amino acids. CDR3 sequence (DNA): TGTGCCAGCAGCCAACATTGGGGGGCCAATACGCAGTATTTT. Translating it yields CASSQHWGANTQYF.

In its sample, this clonotype was seen a few times. The chain joins TRBV12-3 or TRBV12-4 to TRBJ1-3; D is undetermined. Trimming left V 7 bases short and J 5 bases short, with 9 bases between. The CDR3 has 12 amino acids. CDR3 nucleotide sequence: TGTGCCAGCACCATTTCTAGAAACACCATATATTTT. Translated, it gives CASTISRNTIYF.

V gene TRBV27 combines with J gene TRBJ2-3; D call uncertain. CDR1 and CDR2 (germline): MNHEY, SMNVEV (reference sequence). V was clipped by 5 bases and J by 2 bases, with 14 bases between them. This CDR3 spans 15 amino acids. CDR3 amino acids: CASSRDVLNTDTQYF. CDR3 in DNA: TGTGCCAGCAGTAGAGACGTACTAAACACAGATACGCAGTATTTT.

This clonotype was seen repeatedly, ten times or more. The chain carries TRBV6-4 and TRBJ2-3; 7 bases are shared with TRBD2. The V gene's germline CDR1 is MRHNA and CDR2 SNTAGT. V shed 3 bases and J 0 bases; nucleotides not matched to a gene: 3. The CDR3 consists of 15 residues. CDR3 sequence: CASSEASGSTDTQYF. CDR3 coding DNA: TGTGCCAGCAGTGAGGCTAGCGGAAGCACAGATACGCAGTATTTT.

This clonotype was seen just once. V usage is TRBV4-1 and J usage is TRBJ1-4, with 7 bases fitting TRBD1. Looked up from germline, CDR1 is MGHRA and CDR2 is YSYEKL. The CDR3 loop spans 13 amino acids. V lost 6 bases and J lost 8; bases outside the gene matches: 6. The CDR3 loop reads CASSEQGSEKLFF. For the CDR3, the DNA is TGCGCCAGCAGTGAACAGGGGAGCGAAAAACTGTTTTTT.

This clonotype was counted at least ten times. The V call is TRBV3-1, the J call TRBJ2-3; D is undetermined. Germline assignment: CDR1 LGHDT and CDR2 YNNKEL (reference sequence). The CDR3 spans 15 residues. With 3 bases removed from V and 3 bases from J, the gap between germline ends came to 13 bases. CDR3 region: CASSHGDRPTDTQYF. CDR3 nucleotides: TGTGCCAGCAGCCATGGGGATCGCCCTACAGATACGCAGTATTTT.

This clonotype was counted a few times. The rearrangement joins TRBV5-6 to TRBJ2-1, with no clear D. CDR3 length equals 11 residues. CDR1 and CDR2 from the germline V gene are SGHDT and YYEEEE. Trimming cost V 5 bases and J 10 bases, with 10 bases left between them. The CDR3 DNA follows: TGTGCCAGCAGATTGAACGGAGAGCAGTTCTTC. This sequence encodes CASRLNGEQFF.

This chain uses TRBV4-1 with TRBJ1-5, with a possible D match to TRBD1 (5 bases). CDR1 MGHRA and CDR2 YSYEKL come from the germline V gene. V gave up 2 bases and J gave up 5 bases, with 13 bases separating them. The CDR3 sequence is 15 residues long. The CDR3 bases are TGCGCCAGCAGCCAAACGGACTGGGGGGATCAGCCCCAGCATTTT. As protein: CASSQTDWGDQPQHF.

The chain recombines TRBV5-1 with TRBJ2-3; 11 positions agree with TRBD2. The CDR3 runs to 15 residues. CDR1 SGHRS and CDR2 YFSETQ come from the germline V gene. The junction had 5 bases not matched to a gene; V was cut back by 0 bases and J by 8 bases. The CDR3, as DNA: TGCGCCAGCAGCTTGGTAGCGGGAGGGCCAAGTACGCAGTATTTT. Protein product: CASSLVAGGPSTQYF.

This clonotype was found a few times. This chain links TRBV6-2 or TRBV6-3 with TRBJ2-5, with 12 bases that match TRBD2. Germline trimming cut 6 bases from V and 1 base from J; bases unmatched to any gene: 9. The CDR3 covers 17 residues. CDR1 and CDR2 (germline): MNHEY, SVGEGT. The CDR3 DNA reads as TGTGCCAGCAGCCGGGGGCCACTAGCGGGAGGCCAAGAGACCCAGTACTTC. The encoded protein is CASSRGPLAGGQETQYF.

This chain connects TRBV4-2 to TRBJ1-1; a weak D match, TRBD1 (5 bases). CDR3 size: 16 residues. Germline lookup yields CDR1 LGHNA and CDR2 YNFKEQ. Trimming removed 4 bases from V and 7 bases from J, with 22 bases in between. CDR3 amino acids: CASSPREGFGHFEAFF. The CDR3 DNA reads as TGTGCCAGCAGCCCAAGAGAGGGGTTCGGGCACTTTGAAGCTTTCTTT.

This clonotype was recorded a few times. The chain carries TRBV7-2 and TRBJ2-4; D is possibly TRBD2 (5 bases). V lost 1 base and J 7 bases, leaving 11 bases between the germline ends. CDR1 and CDR2 from the germline V gene are SGHTA and FQGNSA. This CDR3 contains 14 residues. In DNA form, the CDR3 reads TGTGCCAGCAGCTTAGTTAGCGTGGGGAACATTCAGTACTTC. Amino acid sequence: CASSLVSVGNIQYF. Full variable domain (missing parts from reference TRBV7-2 and TRBJ2-4): GAGVSQSPSNKVTEKGKDVELRCDPISGHTALYWYRQSLGQGLEFLIYFQGNSAPDKSGLPSDRFSAERTGGSVSTLTIQRTQQEDSAVYLCASSLVSVGNIQYFGAGTRLSVL.

This clonotype was seen many times. DNA of the CDR3: TGTGCCATCAGTGAGGTCCCAGCGGGAGGGTTCGGGGAGCTGTTTTTT. Translation: CAISEVPAGGFGELFF. The rearrangement uses TRBV10-3 and TRBJ2-2; TRBD2 matches at 10 bases. Germline CDR1 and CDR2: ENHRY and SYGVKD. The length of the CDR3 is 16 residues. V lost 2 bases, J lost 7 bases, and 7 bases stayed unmatched.

This clonotype was seen repeatedly, ten times or more. The chain carries TRBV24-1 and TRBJ2-7; 7 bases map to TRBD1. The CDR3 sequence is 14 residues long. The V gene end was trimmed by 10 bases and the J gene end by 2 bases; junction bases not matched to a gene: 10. Per germline, CDR1 KGHDR and CDR2 SFDVKD. The CDR3 sequence is CATSIRDSTYEQYF. CDR3 DNA sequence: TGTGCCACTAGCATCCGGGACAGTACCTACGAGCAGTACTTC.

The chain employs TRBV13 and TRBJ2-1; D uncertain. Germline V gives CDR1 PRHDT, CDR2 FYEKMQ (reference sequence). The V gene lost 2 bases and the J gene lost 2 bases, with 10 bases spanning the gap. The CDR3 spans 15 residues. CDR3 nucleotide sequence: TGTGCCAGCAGCTTATCATTAGGGACCTACAATGAGCAGTTCTTC. Amino acid sequence: CASSLSLGTYNEQFF. Full variable domain (rest looked up from reference TRBV13 and TRBJ2-1): AAGVIQSPRHLIKEKRETATLKCYPIPRHDTVYWYQQGPGQDPQFLISFYEKMQSDKGSIPDRFSAQQFSDYHSELNMSSLELGDSALYFCASSLSLGTYNEQFFGPGTRLTVL.

This clonotype was detected only a few times. The V call is TRBV7-2, the J call TRBJ2-5; D gene unclear. The V gene's germline CDR1 is SGHTA and CDR2 FQGNSA. The CDR3 has 17 amino acids. V lost 1 base and J 0 bases, leaving 15 bases between the germline ends. CDR3 loop: CASSLGSQVLYQETQYF. In DNA, the CDR3 is TGTGCCAGCAGCTTAGGGTCCCAGGTCCTGTACCAAGAGACCCAGTACTTC.

This clonotype was observed at least ten times. This chain connects TRBV20-1 to TRBJ2-5; D may be TRBD2 (6 bases). Germline CDR1 reads DFQATT; CDR2 reads SNEGSKA (reference sequence). CDR3 size: 13 residues. V lost 6 bases to trimming and J lost 9 bases, with 20 bases between them. The CDR3 bases are TGCAGTGCCTACGTTAGCGGTCCCAAGGCCCAGTACTTC. Translation gives CSAYVSGPKAQYF.

This clonotype was picked up many times. The V call is TRBV6-1, the J call TRBJ2-4; 8 bases agree with TRBD2. CDR1 and CDR2 from the germline V gene are MNHNS and SASEGT. The trim removed 4 bases at V and 2 bases at J, leaving 13 bases unmatched. The length of the CDR3 is 18 residues. This CDR3 reads CASSVEGTGGGTKNIQYF. The CDR3 DNA follows: TGTGCCAGCAGTGTCGAGGGAACTGGCGGGGGGACCAAAAACATTCAGTACTTC.

The CDR3 DNA follows: TGTGCCAGCAGCCAAGATCTTGGAAATCAGCCCCAGCATTTT. This gives the protein CASSQDLGNQPQHF. The chain uses TRBV4-2 and TRBJ1-5; unclear D gene. CDR1 LGHNA and CDR2 YNFKEQ come from the germline V gene. The V and J ends lost 0 bases and 4 bases respectively, with 7 bases between them. CDR3 length: 14 residues.

V is TRBV4-2 and J is TRBJ2-3, with D unclear. Germline V gives CDR1 LGHNA, CDR2 YNFKEQ. CDR3 length: 14 residues. V was pared by 1 base and J by 2 bases, with 7 bases between. The CDR3: CASSQGGNTDTQYF. CDR3 nucleotide sequence: TGTGCCAGCAGCCAAGGAGGCAACACAGATACGCAGTATTTT.

This clonotype has ten or more counts. The rearrangement links TRBV2 to TRBJ2-3, with 7 nucleotides matching TRBD1. J gave up 4 bases and V 8 bases, and 12 bases lay outside the gene matches. The CDR3 has 15 amino acids. CDR1 is SNHLY and CDR2 is FYNNEI in the germline V gene. This chain's CDR3 is CASSWDRRSADTQYF. CDR3 DNA sequence: TGTGCCAGCTCCTGGGACAGACGAAGTGCAGATACGCAGTATTTT.

In this sample, this clonotype turned up a few times. This chain joins TRBV18 and TRBJ2-1, with D unclear. There are 14 residues in the CDR3. V was cut by 1 base and J by 8 bases, with 12 bases left in between. The germline V gene has CDR1 KGHSH and CDR2 LQKENI. The CDR3 sequence is CASSPQWGSDEQFF. CDR3 DNA sequence: TGTGCCAGCTCACCACAGTGGGGTTCCGATGAGCAGTTCTTC.

The chain is built from TRBV6-2 or TRBV6-3 and TRBJ1-1; 7 bases match TRBD1. CDR1 and CDR2 (germline): MNHEY, SVGEGT. The J segment lost 2 bases and the V segment lost 6 bases, leaving 3 bases of the junction unmatched. The CDR3 totals 13 residues. As DNA, the CDR3 is TGTGCCAGCAGGGGGACAGCAAACACTGAAGCTTTCTTT. Protein product: CASRGTANTEAFF.

This sequence joins TRBV7-8 and TRBJ1-3, with 8 bases aligning to TRBD1. Unmatched junction bases numbered 7, after V lost 6 bases and J lost 0 bases. Germline values: CDR1 SGHVS, CDR2 FQNEAQ. The CDR3 is 16 amino acids. The CDR3 sequence: CASSLQGDPSGNTIYF. The CDR3 DNA sequence: TGTGCCAGCAGTCTACAGGGGGATCCCTCTGGAAACACCATATATTTT.

In this sample, this clonotype turned up a few times. The chain recombines TRBV25-1 with TRBJ1-1, with D hard to call. V lost 7 bases and J 1 base, leaving 10 bases between the germline ends. This CDR3 is built from 13 residues. Germline V gene sequence: CDR1 MGHDK, CDR2 SYGVNS. The CDR3 here is CASTQAGNTEAFF. The CDR3 region has the DNA TGTGCCAGCACCCAAGCGGGGAACACTGAAGCTTTCTTT. The full variable domain, in which reference TRBV25-1 and TRBJ1-1 provide the parts outside the CDR3, is EADIYQTPRYLVIGTGKKITLECSQTMGHDKMYWYQQDPGMELHLIHYSYGVNSTEKGDLSSESTVSRIRTEHFPLTLESARPSHTSQYLCASTQAGNTEAFFGQGTRLTVV.

The sample holds a few counts of this clonotype. The chain combines TRBV12-3 or TRBV12-4 with TRBJ1-2; D perhaps matches TRBD1 (6 bases). The CDR3 contains 14 residues. The germline V and J ends were trimmed by 2 bases and 4 bases, with 11 bases remaining between them. DNA for the CDR3: TGTGCCAGCAGTTTACCCGGACAGCTCTATGGCTACACCTTC. Residues: CASSLPGQLYGYTF.

This clonotype has ten or more counts. The V and J genes are TRBV20-1 and TRBJ2-2; 11 positions match TRBD1. CDR1 and CDR2 (germline): DFQATT, SNEGSKA (reference sequence). The CDR3 is 18 residues long. The junction had 16 bases not matched to a gene; V was cut back by 3 bases and J by 7 bases. CDR3 region: CSARPISGGQGADGELFF. CDR3 coding DNA: TGCAGTGCTAGGCCTATCTCGGGCGGACAGGGGGCGGACGGGGAGCTGTTTTTT.